This is a list of T cell receptor beta chains from one sample in a study of T cells after somatic rescue of genetic block. The protocol was immunoSEQ multiplex PCR, while the TCRdb copy is restricted to in-frame clones and leaves out a portion. In the table there are approximately 10,000 clones, over 65% of which are singletons. Material: peripheral blood mononuclear cells (PBMCs). The source of these receptors is a boy aged 5-17 years. Both conserved end residues are part of each CDR3. The D gene is left open where the match is weak. Rows may omit the clone size; those that give it use once, few, many or a size class.

D	V	J	size	CDR3	DNA
TRBD1	TRBV5-1	TRBJ2-7	.	CASSRQGVSYEQYF	TGCGCCAGCAGCAGGCAGGGGGTGTCCTACGAGCAGTACTTC
.	TRBV2	TRBJ1-5	once	CASSEWGVRNQPQHF	TGTGCCAGCAGTGAATGGGGGGTACGGAATCAGCCCCAGCATTTT
.	TRBV6-5	TRBJ1-1	.	CASSFPGTRGNTEAFF	TGTGCCAGCAGTTTTCCCGGGACAAGGGGGAACACTGAAGCTTTCTTT
.	TRBV7-2	TRBJ2-1	once	CASSSIGQRFNEQFF	TGTGCCAGCAGCTCTATAGGACAGAGATTCAATGAGCAGTTCTTC
.	TRBV11-2	TRBJ2-3	.	CASSFSRATDTQYF	TGTGCCAGCAGCTTCTCTAGGGCCACAGATACGCAGTATTTT
.	TRBV27	TRBJ1-4	few	CASSAFATNEKLFF	TGTGCCAGCAGTGCGTTTGCAACTAATGAAAAACTGTTTTTT
TRBD2	TRBV5-4	TRBJ2-7	.	CASRYERERDEQYF	TGTGCCAGCAGGTATGAGCGGGAGAGGGACGAGCAGTACTTC
.	TRBV7-2	TRBJ2-7	.	CASSPGGYEQYF	TGTGCCAGCAGCCCTGGGGGGTACGAGCAGTACTTC
TRBD1	TRBV10-3	TRBJ1-2	.	CAIRGQNYGYTF	TGTGCCATCAGGGGACAGAACTATGGCTACACCTTC
TRBD2	TRBV28	TRBJ2-3	.	CASSLIGLAGGDTQYF	TGTGCCAGCAGTTTAATTGGACTAGCGGGGGGAGATACGCAGTATTTT
.	TRBV30	TRBJ2-1	few	CAWSRHLFNEQFF	TGTGCCTGGAGCCGCCACCTTTTCAATGAGCAGTTCTTC
.	TRBV7-9	TRBJ2-2	once	CASDPRTGELFF	TGTGCCAGCGACCCCCGGACCGGGGAGCTGTTTTTT
.	TRBV18	TRBJ2-7	.	CASSLFTGIEQYF	TGTGCCAGCTCGCTGTTTACAGGGATCGAGCAGTACTTC
.	TRBV5-1	TRBJ2-7	medium-sized	CASSLPGVPFDEQYF	TGCGCCAGCAGCCTCCCAGGGGTGCCCTTCGACGAGCAGTACTTC
.	TRBV10-1	TRBJ1-5	once	CASKNLGAGNQPQHF	TGCGCCAGCAAAAATTTGGGAGCTGGCAATCAGCCCCAGCATTTT
TRBD2	TRBV28	TRBJ2-1	medium-sized	CASSLARGVAEHNEQFF	TGTGCCAGCAGTTTAGCCCGGGGGGTAGCGGAACACAATGAGCAGTTCTTC
TRBD1	TRBV7-9	TRBJ1-1	.	CASSFRDRGPVDTEAFF	TGTGCCAGCAGCTTCCGGGACAGGGGGCCGGTGGACACTGAAGCTTTCTTT
.	TRBV5-8	TRBJ2-3	once	CASSPGHLFTDTQYF	TGTGCCAGCAGCCCGGGACATCTTTTCACAGATACGCAGTATTTT
.	TRBV7-2	TRBJ2-7	.	CASSRHGSYEQYF	TGTGCCAGCAGCAGACACGGCAGCTACGAGCAGTACTTC
TRBD1	TRBV10-3	TRBJ2-7	few	CAILRTGTYEQYF	TGTGCCATCTTGAGGACAGGGACCTACGAGCAGTACTTC
TRBD1	TRBV6-5	TRBJ1-5	few	CASSLGQGWTQPQHF	TGTGCCAGCAGCTTGGGACAGGGGTGGACTCAGCCCCAGCATTTT
.	TRBV2	TRBJ1-1	.	CASSDRVTEAFF	TGTGCCAGCAGTGACAGGGTGACTGAAGCTTTCTTT
.	TRBV10-3	TRBJ2-2	.	CAISTPEGITGELFF	TGTGCCATCAGTACTCCCGAGGGGATCACCGGGGAGCTGTTTTTT
TRBD1	TRBV6-7	TRBJ2-7	.	CASSYPKTGTYEQYF	TGTGCCAGCAGTTACCCGAAGACAGGGACCTACGAGCAGTACTTC
TRBD2	TRBV4-1	TRBJ2-5	once	CASSHGTSGGTSQETQYF	TGCGCCAGCAGCCATGGGACTAGCGGGGGGACTTCTCAAGAGACTCAGTACTTC
TRBD2	TRBV5-8	TRBJ2-1	.	CASSSGLAGLRFF	TGTGCCAGCAGCTCAGGACTAGCGGGCCTTAGGTTCTTC
.	TRBV10-1	TRBJ2-1	.	CASSRGRLSSYNEQFF	TGCGCCAGCAGCAGGGGACGGCTGAGCTCCTACAATGAGCAGTTCTTC
.	TRBV5-4	TRBJ1-6	.	CASSLSRDFFHNSPLHF	TGTGCCAGCAGCTTGTCCCGGGACTTTTTCCATAATTCACCCCTCCACTTT
.	TRBV6-5	TRBJ1-5	once	CASSYTWDSINQPQHF	TGTGCCAGCAGTTACACTTGGGACTCTATTAATCAGCCCCAGCATTTT
.	TRBV4-1	TRBJ2-5	.	CASSSPDRVFRETQYF	TGCGCCAGCAGCTCCCCGGACAGAGTTTTTAGGGAGACCCAGTACTTC
.	TRBV19	TRBJ2-7	.	CASISAGPYEQYF	TGTGCCAGTATCTCAGCCGGCCCCTACGAGCAGTACTTC
TRBD1	TRBV10-3	TRBJ2-5	.	CAISFAPGGPETQYF	TGTGCCATCAGCTTTGCACCAGGGGGCCCCGAGACCCAGTACTTC
.	TRBV7-9	TRBJ2-1	.	CASSLDGGSYNEQFF	TGTGCCAGCAGCTTGGATGGGGGGTCCTACAATGAGCAGTTCTTC
TRBD1	TRBV2	TRBJ1-2	.	CASSWGQGYGYTF	TGTGCCAGCAGCTGGGGACAGGGGTATGGCTACACCTTC
.	TRBV5-4	TRBJ1-1	.	CASSQDSAGRAFF	TGTGCCAGCAGCCAAGATTCGGCAGGGCGAGCTTTCTTT
TRBD2	TRBV28	TRBJ2-3	once	CASSLAPPLAGVFTDTQYF	TGTGCCAGCAGTTTAGCGCCCCCACTAGCGGGAGTTTTCACAGATACGCAGTATTTT